Listed below are T cell receptor beta chains from one sample, sequenced in a study of T cell responses to AZD1222 COVID-19 vaccine. Assay used: immunoSEQ multiplex PCR; TCRdb lists only in-frame clones, some missing. The data contain about 170,000 clones, about 92% of them seen just once; the ten biggest clones take up 2.6%. The starting material was peripheral blood, obtained on day 0 of AZD1222 vaccination. The receptors shown here come from an adult in good health. Each CDR3 is given without its conserved first and last residue.

ASSPGDRGDQPQH	TRBV5-1
ASSLASGALYEQY	TRBV11-2
ASSDGSLGQPQH	TRBV5-1
SAAWGGRFNEQF	TRBV29-1
AWVGDLVRDRHGYT	TRBV30
ASSPDRDYGYT	TRBV19
ASSQAPGPLH	TRBV14
ASGPVGAGVGTEAF	TRBV12-5
ASSFGGNTEAF	TRBV12-3/TRBV12-4
ASSRGAPQH	TRBV6-5
ASSVAGLSGNEQF	TRBV5-5
ASSEGQGSNQPQH	TRBV6-1
ASSRAGDEQF	TRBV18
ASRGAGDNEQF	TRBV2
ASSQLQIPDNEQF	TRBV5-1
ASAGRNYEKLF	TRBV7-9
AGSHHDSFRTEAF	TRBV6-6
ASSDGQGSEKLF	TRBV6-1
AIREEQGALNTEAF	TRBV10-3